Shown below are 29 T cell receptor beta chains from a single sample sequenced in a study of cytomegalovirus exposure and HLA in healthy donors. The PCR ran on 60 Vbeta and 13 Jbeta primers. This table comes from immunoSEQ multiplex PCR, and its TCRdb copy is limited to in-frame clones, with some not included. The repertoire has fewer than 200,000 clones, 60% to 85% of them found once; the top ten carry 0.6% to 0.9%. The sequencing sample was made of PBMCs. These receptor sequences come from a female donor in good health and CMV-seronegative.

The rearrangement links TRBV7-2 to TRBJ2-1, with D maybe TRBD1 (5 bases). The CDR3 covers 16 residues. V lost 1 base and J 5 bases, leaving 15 bases between the germline ends. The germline V gene has CDR1 SGHTA and CDR2 FQGNSA. CDR3 nucleotides: TGTGCCAGCAGCTTAGAGGGGTCTAGTATCCACAATGAGCAGTTCTTC. This encodes CASSLEGSSIHNEQFF.

V is TRBV4-2 and J is TRBJ2-7; D possibly corresponds to TRBD2 (6 bases). From germline, CDR1 is LGHNA and CDR2 YNFKEQ. V lost 0 bases and J lost 6, with 24 bases in between. The CDR3 contains 18 residues. The CDR3 here is CASSQEYRSGTQKSEQYF. In DNA, the CDR3 is TGTGCCAGCAGCCAAGAGTATAGGTCGGGGACTCAAAAATCCGAGCAGTACTTC.

The genes are TRBV4-1 and TRBJ2-3; D remains ambiguous. The V and J ends lost 5 bases and 5 bases respectively, with 11 bases between them. The germline V gene has CDR1 MGHRA and CDR2 YSYEKL. This CDR3 contains 13 residues. The CDR3 region has the DNA TGCGCCAGCAGCACTCCCTACGAAGATACGCAGTATTTT. This encodes CASSTPYEDTQYF.

The J gene is TRBJ2-2, the V gene TRBV15; D is perhaps TRBD1 (6 bases). Trimming cost V 4 bases and J 5 bases, with 17 bases left between them. This CDR3 contains 16 residues. The V gene's germline CDR1 is LNHNV and CDR2 YYDKDF (reference sequence). This CDR3 is CATSTGGGLRTGELFF. CDR3 nucleotide sequence: TGTGCCACCAGCACGGGTGGGGGCCTGAGGACCGGGGAGCTGTTTTTT.

In its sample, this clone was seen once. This chain connects TRBV4-3 to TRBJ2-5, with D possibly being TRBD2 (5 bases). Germline CDR1 reads LGHNA; CDR2 reads YSLEER. The V and J ends lost 1 base and 2 bases respectively, with 8 bases between them. The CDR3 is made up of 14 amino acids. CDR3 nucleotides: TGCGCCAGCAGCCAAGGGTCGGGACAAGAGACCCAGTACTTC. This gives the protein CASSQGSGQETQYF.

The chain links TRBV14 to TRBJ2-5; 10 nucleotides match TRBD2. The J call may be wrong; the DNA end is better matched by TRBJ2-7. Germline CDR1 SGHDN, CDR2 FVKESK. This CDR3 region has 18 residues. The CDR3 is CASNPGPAGTSDHYEQYF. The CDR3 DNA reads TGTGCCAGCAATCCTGGGCCAGCCGGGACTAGCGACCACTACGAGCAGTACTTC.

The chain recombines TRBV29-1 with TRBJ1-3; 12 bases are shared with TRBD1. Germline V lookup: CDR1 SQVTM, CDR2 ANQGSEA. The length of the CDR3 is 17 residues. With 4 bases clipped from V and 2 bases from J, the junction kept 9 bases outside the gene matches. CDR3 bases: TGCAGCGTTGGAGGGACAGGGGGCCCTCTTCCTGGAAACACCATATATTTT. Translated, it gives CSVGGTGGPLPGNTIYF.

This chain connects TRBV4-2 to TRBJ1-1; no definite D call. The germline V and J ends were trimmed by 0 bases and 7 bases, with 12 bases remaining between them. Germline V gives CDR1 LGHNA, CDR2 YNFKEQ. The CDR3 is 14 residues long. The CDR3 nucleotides read TGTGCCAGCAGCCAAGATGTTATGGTTAGTGAAGCTTTCTTT. It encodes CASSQDVMVSEAFF.

In regard to this clone: At one of its ends the junction is not consistent with the germline gene, which may arise from a read error. The rearrangement joins TRBV6-4 to TRBJ2-6; perhaps TRBD1 as D (5 bases). The V gene's germline CDR1 is MRHNA and CDR2 SNTAGT. This CDR3 comprises 16 residues. DNA for the CDR3: TGTGCCAGCAGTGCTAACGGGCTCTCTGGGGCCAACGGCCTGACTTTC. Protein product: CASSANGLSGANGLTF.

The chain carries TRBV7-8 and TRBJ1-4; D unclear. The CDR3 is 14 residues long. The germline V gene encodes CDR1 SGHVS and CDR2 FQNEAQ. The V end lost 4 bases, the J end lost 6 bases, and 12 bases lay between the germline ends. CDR3: CASSSDGGYEKLFF. As DNA, the CDR3 is TGTGCCAGCAGCTCCGACGGCGGGTATGAAAAACTGTTTTTT. The full variable domain, rest sourced from reference TRBV7-8 and TRBJ1-4, is GAGVSQSPRYKVAKRGQDVALRCDPISGHVSLFWYQQALGQGPEFLTYFQNEAQLDKSGLPSDRFFAERPEGSVSTLKIQRTQQEDSAVYLCASSSDGGYEKLFFGSGTQLSVL.

The chain links TRBV18 to TRBJ1-2; 8 bases map to TRBD1. Germline V gives CDR1 KGHSH, CDR2 LQKENI. The length of the CDR3 is 17 residues. Trimming took 4 bases from V and 4 from J; bases not matched to a gene: 14. The CDR3 is CASSQWVGQGLLYGYTF. Written as DNA, the CDR3 is TGTGCCAGCTCACAATGGGTCGGACAGGGACTTCTCTATGGCTACACCTTC. The whole variable domain, remainder taken from reference TRBV18 and TRBJ1-2, is NAGVMQNPRHLVRRRGQEARLRCSPMKGHSHVYWYRQLPEEGLKFMVYLQKENIIDESGMPKERFSAEFPKEGPSILRIQQVVRGDSAAYFCASSQWVGQGLLYGYTFGSGTRLTVV.

The chain joins TRBV10-3 to TRBJ1-1; D might be TRBD1 (6 bases). V was shortened by 0 bases and J by 5 bases, with 10 bases between the two germline ends. Germline V lookup: CDR1 ENHRY, CDR2 SYGVKD. The CDR3 has 14 amino acids. CDR3 residues: CAISESGQGTEAFF. The DNA for the CDR3 is TGTGCCATCAGTGAGTCTGGGCAGGGGACTGAAGCTTTCTTT.

The rearrangement uses TRBV19 and TRBJ1-2, with 10 positions matching TRBD1. Germline V lookup: CDR1 LNHDA, CDR2 SQIVND (reference sequence). The CDR3 extends over 15 amino acids. J lost 3 bases, V lost 2 bases, and 3 bases had no gene match. The CDR3 is CASSITGTGDYGYTF. CDR3 coding DNA: TGTGCCAGTAGTATAACCGGGACAGGGGACTATGGCTACACCTTC.

This rearrangement joins TRBV14 to TRBJ2-5; 8 nucleotides align to TRBD1. The CDR3 contains 16 residues. Germline V gene sequence: CDR1 SGHDN, CDR2 FVKESK. J gave up 7 bases and V 4 bases, and 14 bases lay outside the gene matches. Here the CDR3 reads CASSRDGTGLARTQYF. CDR3 in DNA: TGTGCCAGCAGCCGGGACGGGACAGGACTTGCGAGGACCCAGTACTTC. The whole variable domain, filled in from reference TRBV14 and TRBJ2-5, reads EAGVTQFPSHSVIEKGQTVTLRCDPISGHDNLYWYRRVMGKEIKFLLHFVKESKQDESGMPNNRFLAERTGGTYSTLKVQPAELEDSGVYFCASSRDGTGLARTQYFGPGTRLLVL.

This rearrangement joins TRBV7-2 to TRBJ2-5; 14 bases align to TRBD2. J lost 5 bases, V lost 4 bases, and 0 bases had no gene match. CDR1 and CDR2 (germline): SGHTA, FQGNSA. This CDR3 region has 14 residues. In DNA form, the CDR3 reads TGTGCCAGCAGCTGGACTAGCGGGGGGGAGACCCAGTACTTC. Translating it yields CASSWTSGGETQYF.

The chain joins TRBV30 to TRBJ1-1; D not certain. CDR1 and CDR2 from the germline V gene are GTSNPN and SVGIG (reference sequence). V lost 0 bases, J lost 0 bases, and 11 bases lay in between. The CDR3 contains 15 residues. CDR3 protein: CAWSVRGTVNTEAFF. The CDR3 coding sequence is TGTGCCTGGAGTGTACGGGGTACGGTGAACACTGAAGCTTTCTTT.

This clone came up a few times. This chain links TRBV19 with TRBJ2-7; D ambiguous. CDR1 is LNHDA and CDR2 is SQIVND in the germline V gene (reference sequence). Trimming cost V 5 bases and J 4 bases, with 21 bases left between them. The CDR3 sequence is 16 residues long. Here the CDR3 reads CASSRILRHGPYEQYF. The CDR3 DNA is TGTGCCAGTAGTCGAATCCTCCGACACGGCCCTTACGAGCAGTACTTC.

The chain has TRBV29-1 and TRBJ1-2; D gene ambiguous. Germline V gives CDR1 SQVTM, CDR2 ANQGSEA. Trimming removed 5 bases from V and 6 bases from J, with 13 bases in between. This CDR3 has 12 amino acids. In DNA form, the CDR3 reads TGCAGCGTTTCTGACGGCGGAGATGGCTACACCTTC. Its translation is CSVSDGGDGYTF.

The chain carries TRBV18 and TRBJ2-7; D not resolved. CDR1 and CDR2 (germline): KGHSH, LQKENI. Trimming cost V 2 bases and J 0 bases, with 14 bases left between them. The CDR3 is 16 amino acids. The CDR3 DNA follows: TGTGCCAGCTCACCAGGAAGCAAATCAGGCTCCTACGAGCAGTACTTC. Translation gives CASSPGSKSGSYEQYF.

The chain links TRBV28 to TRBJ2-7, with 9 positions matching TRBD2. The CDR3 length is 15 residues. The germline V gene has CDR1 MDHEN and CDR2 SYDVKM. Trimming cost V 1 base and J 5 bases; bases outside gene matches: 6. The CDR3 is CASSLSAGGTHEQYF. CDR3 coding DNA: TGTGCCAGCAGTTTATCGGCGGGAGGGACCCACGAGCAGTACTTC.

The gene calls are TRBV19 and TRBJ1-5; D not certain. Trimming removed 5 bases from V and 4 bases from J, with 12 bases in between. The CDR3 has 14 residues. The V gene's germline CDR1 is LNHDA and CDR2 SQIVND (reference sequence). CDR3 sequence (DNA): TGTGCCAGTAGTCTCTCGGGGAAAAATCAGCCCCAGCATTTT. This gives the protein CASSLSGKNQPQHF.

The chain is built from TRBV6-6 and TRBJ2-7; 7 bases line up with TRBD2. This CDR3 is built from 14 residues. In germline, CDR1 is MNHNY, CDR2 SVGAGI (reference sequence). V shed 7 bases, J shed 5 bases, and the junction held 11 bases outside the gene matches. In nucleotides, the CDR3 is TGTGCCAGCATCTTTGGGGGGGAGTCCCACGAGCAGTACTTC. Its translation is CASIFGGESHEQYF.

The CDR3 sequence: CASSRRGSLDEQYF. DNA for the CDR3: TGTGCCAGCAGTAGAAGGGGCTCTCTCGACGAGCAGTACTTC. V is TRBV25-1 and J is TRBJ2-7; perhaps TRBD1 as D (5 bases). The CDR3 runs to 14 residues. Germline V CDR1 and CDR2: MGHDK, SYGVNS. Trimming took 5 bases from V and 5 from J, leaving 16 bases between them.

V usage is TRBV27 and J usage is TRBJ1-4, with D possibly TRBD1 on 5 matching bases. Germline-derived CDR1 and CDR2 are MNHEY and SMNVEV (reference sequence). V was trimmed by 4 bases and J by 8 bases, leaving 11 bases between them. This CDR3 is built from 13 residues. For the CDR3, the DNA is TGTGCCAGCAGTTCAGGGTTCGGCGAAAAACTGTTTTTT. Its translation is CASSSGFGEKLFF.

This clone was detected a few times. This chain joins TRBV6-4 and TRBJ2-3; perhaps TRBD1 as D (6 bases). Germline CDR1 MRHNA, CDR2 SNTAGT. The CDR3 is made up of 14 amino acids. Trimming took off 3 bases at V and 1 base at J, with 8 bases between the two ends. The CDR3 protein is CASSEQGGTDTQYF. The CDR3 nucleotides are TGTGCCAGCAGTGAACAGGGAGGCACAGATACGCAGTATTTT.

The chain has TRBV7-3 and TRBJ2-3; TRBD2 matches 10 bases. Unmatched junction bases numbered 5, after V lost 4 bases and J lost 4 bases. The CDR3 consists of 15 residues. Per the germline V gene, CDR1 is SGHTA and CDR2 is FQGTGA. The CDR3 loop reads CASSSASGGPDTQYF. CDR3 DNA: TGTGCCAGCAGCTCGGCTAGCGGGGGTCCAGATACGCAGTATTTT.

This clone was observed once. The chain uses TRBV27 and TRBJ2-1; TRBD2 matches 8 bases. With V trimmed by 5 bases and J by 3 bases, 6 bases remained unmatched. The CDR3 loop spans 15 amino acids. In germline, CDR1 is MNHEY, CDR2 SMNVEV (reference sequence). The chain's CDR3 is CASSITSGIYNEQFF. The DNA for the CDR3 is TGTGCCAGCAGTATCACTAGCGGAATCTACAATGAGCAGTTCTTC.

Note on this clone: Other DNA sequences in the sample encode the same CDR3. The chain joins TRBV5-6 to TRBJ1-1; no reliable D call. Germline assignment: CDR1 SGHDT and CDR2 YYEEEE. Trimming took 0 bases from V and 0 from J, leaving 6 bases between them. CDR3 length: 14 amino acids. This CDR3 is CASSLDRMNTEAFF. For the CDR3, the DNA is TGTGCCAGCAGCTTGGACAGAATGAACACTGAAGCTTTCTTT.

A few counts support this clone. The gene calls are TRBV11-3 and TRBJ2-2; 7 bases map to TRBD2. The length of the CDR3 is 14 residues. V lost 4 bases and J lost 3; bases outside the gene matches: 2. CDR1 SGHNT and CDR2 YENEEA come from the germline V gene. CDR3 sequence (DNA): TGTGCCAGCAGCTCTACTAGCGACACCGGGGAGCTGTTTTTT. Translated, it gives CASSSTSDTGELFF.